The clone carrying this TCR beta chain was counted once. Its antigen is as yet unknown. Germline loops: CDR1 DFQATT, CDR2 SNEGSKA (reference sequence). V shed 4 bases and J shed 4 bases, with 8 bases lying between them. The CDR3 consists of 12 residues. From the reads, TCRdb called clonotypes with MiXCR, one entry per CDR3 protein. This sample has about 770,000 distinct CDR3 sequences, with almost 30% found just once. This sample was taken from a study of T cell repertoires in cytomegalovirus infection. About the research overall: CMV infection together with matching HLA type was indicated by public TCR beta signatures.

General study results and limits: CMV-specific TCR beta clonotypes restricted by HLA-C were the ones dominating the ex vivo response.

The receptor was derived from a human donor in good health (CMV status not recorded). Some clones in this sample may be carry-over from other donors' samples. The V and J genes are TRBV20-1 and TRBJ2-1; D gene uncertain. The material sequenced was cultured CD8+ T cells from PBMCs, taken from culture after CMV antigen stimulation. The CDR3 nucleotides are TGCAGTGCTATTATTGCTTACAATGAGCAGTTCTTC. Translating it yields CSAIIAYNEQFF.